The source of this T cell receptor beta chain is a study of T cell responses to AZD1222 COVID-19 vaccine. J gave up 7 bases and V 4 bases, and 10 bases lay outside the gene matches. Germline values: CDR1 LGHDT, CDR2 YNNKEL (reference sequence). The CDR3 length is 16 residues. The study's findings and limits: Unmutated regions of variants are reportedly targeted by nearly half of spike-specific TCRs. Spike was spanned by vaccine-associated CD4 TCRs, which were dominant at 160-218 and 743-854. Baseline seropositivity characterized only six AZD1222 recipients. Increased Spike-specific TCR breadth and depth were observed after two AZD1222 doses.

Details on this clone: Antigen unknown.

Profiling relied on immunoSEQ multiplex PCR, and the TCRdb table lists in-frame clones only, not all of them. The profile shows approximately 140,000 clones, under 95% of them singletons. This chain uses TRBV3-1 (or the pseudogene TRBV3-2) with TRBJ1-2, with 12 nucleotides matching TRBD1. The starting material was peripheral blood, obtained 28 days after the second dose of the MenACWY control vaccine. The sequence was collected from an adult who received the MenACWY meningococcal vaccine as a control. CDR3 DNA: TGTGCCAGCAGCCCAACCTCGGGACAGGGGGCGTCTGGCTACACCTTC. This encodes CASSPTSGQGASGYTF.